What follows are 27 T cell receptor beta chains derived from one specimen sequenced in a study of shared clonotypes between healthy human individuals. Data came from immunoSEQ multiplex PCR; TCRdb stores just in-frame clones and leaves some out. The repertoire has 2 million to 2.5 million clones, approximately 94% of them found once; the top ten carry about 1.8%. CD8 cells regarded as naive lacked CD45RO, were positively chosen for CCR7, and omitted terminally differentiated effector memory CD45RA+ cells. The sequenced material came from naive CD8+ T cells from PBMCs. Source of these receptors: a man aged 18 to 30 in good health. Some clones in this sample may be carry-over from other donors' samples.

The chain links TRBV4-1 to TRBJ1-5; D is ambiguous. The V and J ends lost 6 bases and 2 bases respectively, with 14 bases between them. The CDR3 covers 15 residues. CDR1 is MGHRA and CDR2 is YSYEKL in the germline V gene. The CDR3 DNA follows: TGCGCCAGCAGGTACGCACTCGAGGGCAATCAGCCCCAGCATTTT. Translated, it gives CASRYALEGNQPQHF.

The rearrangement joins TRBV5-1 to TRBJ2-1; D unclear. This CDR3 is built from 16 residues. Germline loops: CDR1 SGHRS, CDR2 YFSETQ. Trimming took off 3 bases at V and 0 bases at J, with 13 bases between the two ends. The CDR3 region has the DNA TGCGCCAGCAGCTCCCCAGGTTACAGCTCCTACAATGAGCAGTTCTTC. Protein product: CASSSPGYSSYNEQFF.

The rearrangement uses TRBV13 and TRBJ2-2; 11 bases agree with TRBD1. CDR1 and CDR2 (germline): PRHDT, FYEKMQ (reference sequence). The CDR3 has 16 amino acids. After removal of 3 bases from V and 6 bases from J, the junction contained 6 bases not matched to a gene. The CDR3 nucleotides are TGTGCCAGCAGCTTTGCGGACAGGGGGCCTGCCGGGGAGCTGTTTTTT. It yields the protein CASSFADRGPAGELFF. The entire variable domain, with the rest obtained from reference TRBV13 and TRBJ2-2, is as follows: AAGVIQSPRHLIKEKRETATLKCYPIPRHDTVYWYQQGPGQDPQFLISFYEKMQSDKGSIPDRFSAQQFSDYHSELNMSSLELGDSALYFCASSFADRGPAGELFFGEGSRLTVL.

The chain employs TRBV29-1 and TRBJ2-3; D may match TRBD1 or TRBD2 (5 bases each). Germline CDR1 reads SQVTM; CDR2 reads ANQGSEA. The CDR3 has 14 amino acids. V lost 3 bases to trimming and J lost 2 bases, with 12 bases between them. The CDR3 DNA is TGCAGCGTTGATTGGGACGGCAACACAGATACGCAGTATTTT. Amino acids: CSVDWDGNTDTQYF.

The chain has TRBV29-1 and TRBJ2-1, with 12 positions matching TRBD2. Trimming removed 7 bases from V and 6 bases from J; junction bases left unmatched: 10. The V gene's germline CDR1 is SQVTM and CDR2 ANQGSEA. The CDR3 contains 15 residues. The CDR3 DNA reads as TGCAGCGCCTCGGGACTAGCGGGCCGGGGCAATGAGCAGTTCTTC. Encoded protein: CSASGLAGRGNEQFF.

The chain links TRBV4-2 to TRBJ1-4; 7 bases are shared with TRBD1. Per the germline V gene, CDR1 is LGHNA and CDR2 is YNFKEQ. The CDR3 has 15 amino acids. The J segment lost 5 bases and the V segment lost 5 bases, leaving 8 bases of the junction unmatched. CDR3 amino acids: CASSLPGQRNEKLFF. The CDR3 coding sequence is TGTGCCAGCAGCTTACCGGGACAGAGAAATGAAAAACTGTTTTTT.

This chain uses TRBV4-3 with TRBJ1-1, with D unresolved. V was shortened by 0 bases and J by 0 bases, with 8 bases between the two germline ends. The CDR3 loop spans 15 amino acids. Germline V gene lookup returns CDR1 LGHNA and CDR2 YSLEER. The DNA for the CDR3 is TGCGCCAGCAGCCAAGAGGCAGGACTGAACACTGAAGCTTTCTTT. Its translation: CASSQEAGLNTEAFF.

The chain is built from TRBV19 and TRBJ1-1; possibly TRBD1 for D (6 bases). V lost 7 bases and J lost 6, with 21 bases in between. The CDR3 is made up of 15 amino acids. The germline V gene has CDR1 LNHDA and CDR2 SQIVND (reference sequence). This chain's CDR3 is CASIGQGSGVAEAFF. CDR3 DNA sequence: TGTGCCAGTATCGGGCAGGGGTCGGGGGTCGCTGAAGCTTTCTTT. Filled out from reference TRBV19 and TRBJ1-1, the complete variable domain reads DGGITQSPKYLFRKEGQNVTLSCEQNLNHDAMYWYRQDPGQGLRLIYYSQIVNDFQKGDIAEGYSVSREKKESFPLTVTSAQKNPTAFYLCASIGQGSGVAEAFFGQGTRLTVV.

The DNA for the CDR3 is TGTGCCAGCAGTTTATCGACAGGGGGCCTGAACACTGAAGCTTTCTTT. This gives the protein CASSLSTGGLNTEAFF. The V and J genes are TRBV27 and TRBJ1-1; 10 bases align to TRBD1. Trimming cost V 0 bases and J 0 bases; bases outside gene matches: 1. Germline CDR1 MNHEY, CDR2 SMNVEV (reference sequence). CDR3 length: 16 residues.

J is TRBJ2-3 and V is TRBV5-1, with TRBD2 matching over 9 bases. This CDR3 is 17 amino acids long. The trim removed 0 bases at V and 2 bases at J, leaving 7 bases unmatched. CDR1 is SGHRS and CDR2 is YFSETQ in the germline V gene. The CDR3 protein is CASSLVGAGGPTDTQYF. CDR3 sequence (DNA): TGCGCCAGCAGCTTGGTAGGGGCGGGAGGGCCCACAGATACGCAGTATTTT.

This chain joins TRBV28 and TRBJ2-7; no firm D call. Germline CDR1 and CDR2: MDHEN and SYDVKM. With 6 bases removed from V and 3 bases from J, the gap between germline ends came to 15 bases. CDR3 length: 14 amino acids. This CDR3 is CASSHETTDYEQYF. The CDR3, as DNA: TGTGCCAGCAGCCACGAGACGACGGACTACGAGCAGTACTTC.

The chain joins TRBV11-2 to TRBJ2-7; TRBD2 agrees at 13 bases. CDR1 is SGHAT, CDR2 FQNNGV, per germline. Trimming cost V 5 bases and J 3 bases; bases outside gene matches: 4. CDR3 size: 15 residues. The CDR3 DNA follows: TGTGCCAGCAGCGAGGGACTAGCGGGGATCTACGAGCAGTACTTC. Residues: CASSEGLAGIYEQYF.

Concerning this clone: The same CDR3 arises from other DNA sequences in this sample as well. J is TRBJ2-7 and V is TRBV5-1; D not certain. Trimming left V 5 bases short and J 4 bases short, with 4 bases between. The CDR3 extends over 10 amino acids. Germline V gives CDR1 SGHRS, CDR2 YFSETQ. CDR3 loop: CASRGYEQYF. CDR3 sequence (DNA): TGCGCCAGCAGAGGGTACGAGCAGTACTTC. The whole variable domain, remainder taken from reference TRBV5-1 and TRBJ2-7, is KAGVTQTPRYLIKTRGQQVTLSCSPISGHRSVSWYQQTPGQGLQFLFEYFSETQRNKGNFPGRFSGRQFSNSRSEMNVSTLELGDSALYLCASRGYEQYFGPGTRLTVT.

The rearrangement uses TRBV27 and TRBJ2-1; a weak D match, TRBD2 (6 bases). The CDR3 sequence is 15 residues long. The germline CDR1 and CDR2 sequences are MNHEY and SMNVEV (reference sequence). Between the trimmed V and J ends, which lost 5 bases and 2 bases, there was a span of 13 bases. CDR3 protein: CASSVTSPTYNEQFF. As DNA, the CDR3 is TGTGCCAGCAGTGTAACTAGCCCCACCTACAATGAGCAGTTCTTC.

This CDR3 is CATRRSAGDLYF. DNA of the CDR3: TGTGCCACCAGAAGGTCGGCCGGGGACCTGTACTTC. The chain has TRBV25-1 and TRBJ2-7, with D perhaps matching TRBD1 or TRBD2 (5 bases each). This CDR3 comprises 12 residues. The germline V and J ends were trimmed by 10 bases and 12 bases, with 22 bases remaining between them. The germline gives CDR1 MGHDK, CDR2 SYGVNS.

The rearrangement links TRBV27 to TRBJ2-7, with a possible D match to TRBD2 (6 bases). The germline gives CDR1 MNHEY, CDR2 SMNVEV (reference sequence). Trimming removed 2 bases from V and 0 bases from J, with 11 bases in between. This CDR3 spans 15 amino acids. CDR3 sequence reads: CASSLTWRGSYEQYF. Written as DNA, the CDR3 is TGTGCCAGCAGTTTAACATGGCGGGGCTCCTACGAGCAGTACTTC.

This clone was counted a few times. The chain is built from TRBV25-1 and TRBJ1-1; perhaps TRBD1 as D (5 bases). CDR3 size: 12 residues. The V gene lost 3 bases and the J gene lost 4 bases, with 6 bases spanning the gap. Germline CDR1 MGHDK, CDR2 SYGVNS. CDR3 DNA sequence: TGTGCCAGCAGTGACGGGGGCACTGAAGCTTTCTTT. This sequence encodes CASSDGGTEAFF.

For this clone: This same CDR3 is encoded by further DNA sequences in the sample. This sequence joins TRBV4-3 and TRBJ2-1; no reliable D call. This CDR3 contains 15 residues. V lost 1 base, J lost 0 bases, and 7 bases lay in between. Germline loops: CDR1 LGHNA, CDR2 YSLEER. The CDR3 is CASSQGGGSYNEQFF. CDR3 nucleotide sequence: TGCGCCAGCAGCCAAGGTGGCGGCTCCTACAATGAGCAGTTCTTC.

The chain couples TRBV5-5 to TRBJ2-7; 9 positions agree with TRBD1. J gave up 5 bases and V 1 base, and 10 bases lay outside the gene matches. The CDR3 contains 16 residues. Germline V CDR1 and CDR2: SGHKS, YYEKEE (reference sequence). CDR3 sequence (DNA): TGTGCCAGCAGCTTGTTACGGGACAGGGTGGACGACGAGCAGTACTTC. Amino acid sequence: CASSLLRDRVDDEQYF.

This chain links TRBV7-9 with TRBJ1-1; D might be TRBD1 (6 bases). With 5 bases removed from V and 3 bases from J, the gap between germline ends came to 19 bases. CDR1 SEHNR and CDR2 FQNEAQ come from the germline V gene (reference sequence). This CDR3 is 16 amino acids long. The DNA for the CDR3 is TGTGCCAGCAGCCCACGCGGGCAGGGGCCCTACACTGAAGCTTTCTTT. Its translation is CASSPRGQGPYTEAFF.

This clone was counted once. The chain recombines TRBV13 with TRBJ2-5; 9 bases align to TRBD1. Trimming at V came to 0 bases and at J to 4 bases, leaving 6 bases not matched to a gene. This CDR3 has 16 amino acids. Germline V gene sequence: CDR1 PRHDT, CDR2 FYEKMQ (reference sequence). The CDR3 region is CASSLGRGDRVETQYF. DNA for the CDR3: TGTGCCAGCAGCTTAGGCCGTGGGGACAGGGTAGAGACCCAGTACTTC.

V and J are TRBV27 and TRBJ2-2; 9 positions match TRBD2. The V gene end was trimmed by 3 bases and the J gene end by 5 bases; junction bases not matched to a gene: 10. From germline, CDR1 is MNHEY and CDR2 SMNVEV (reference sequence). This CDR3 has 17 residues. CDR3 amino acids: CASSLLSGRARTGELFF. CDR3 DNA sequence: TGTGCCAGCAGTTTGCTTAGCGGGAGAGCTAGAACCGGGGAGCTGTTTTTT.

The J gene is TRBJ2-1, the V gene TRBV27; D not resolved. The CDR3 consists of 14 residues. Trimming removed 5 bases at V and 6 bases at J, with 14 bases between. Germline V gene data show CDR1 as MNHEY and CDR2 as SMNVEV (reference sequence). As DNA, the CDR3 is TGTGCCAGCAGTCCCCTTGGCGTTTTCAATGAGCAGTTCTTC. It translates to CASSPLGVFNEQFF.

This clone came up once. The rearrangement links TRBV20-1 to TRBJ1-1, with unresolved D. V was clipped by 0 bases and J by 11 bases, with 10 bases between them. Germline V gives CDR1 DFQATT, CDR2 SNEGSKA (reference sequence). This CDR3 has 11 residues. The CDR3 protein is CSARELNEAFF. CDR3 sequence (DNA): TGCAGTGCTAGAGAACTAAACGAGGCTTTCTTT.

This chain's CDR3 is CASSQPNDRVGTEAFF. The CDR3 nucleotides read TGTGCCAGCAGCCAACCGAATGACAGGGTAGGGACTGAAGCTTTCTTT. The V call is TRBV16, the J call TRBJ1-1; 7 nucleotides line up with TRBD1. CDR1 and CDR2 (germline): KGHSY, FQNENV. The J segment lost 5 bases and the V segment lost 2 bases, leaving 11 bases of the junction unmatched. There are 16 residues in the CDR3.

The V gene is TRBV4-2, the J gene TRBJ1-4; D is unclear. The V end lost 3 bases, the J end lost 3 bases, and 11 bases lay between the germline ends. CDR1 and CDR2 (germline): LGHNA, YNFKEQ. The CDR3 covers 15 residues. The CDR3 loop is CASSQTSNSNEKLFF. The CDR3, as DNA: TGTGCCAGCAGCCAGACCTCTAACTCTAATGAAAAACTGTTTTTT.

This rearrangement joins TRBV16 to TRBJ2-1; 9 bases map to TRBD1. This CDR3 spans 16 amino acids. The junction had 9 bases not matched to a gene; V was cut back by 1 base and J by 8 bases. Looked up from germline, CDR1 is KGHSY and CDR2 is FQNENV. In nucleotides, the CDR3 is TGTGCCAGCAGCCAATGGCGGGACAGGGTGGACGATGAGCAGTTCTTC. It is translated as CASSQWRDRVDDEQFF.